Following are 22 T cell receptor beta chains from one sample sequenced in a study of T cells in Graves' hyperthyroidism and ophthalmopathy. Using RNA transcripts as the source, TCR beta CDR3 regions were amplified. An initial round of RT-PCR targeting the TCR CDR3 relied on the HTBI primer set. MiXCR, applied by TCRdb to the multiplex PCR reads, yields one record per CDR3 protein. The data hold a few hundred thousand distinct CDR3 sequences, with more than 14% observed a single time. The sequencing input was blood. These receptors came from a woman in her 30s with Graves' ophthalmopathy.

The chain couples TRBV10-3 to TRBJ1-1, with TRBD1 matching 7 bases. From germline, CDR1 is ENHRY and CDR2 SYGVKD. The length of the CDR3 is 14 residues. V was pared by 2 bases and J by 1 base, with 1 base of the junction left unmatched. CDR3 protein: CAISEDRANTEAFF. CDR3 sequence (DNA): TGTGCCATCAGTGAGGACAGGGCGAACACTGAAGCTTTCTTT.

The chain employs TRBV5-4 and TRBJ1-2; possibly TRBD1 for D (6 bases). This CDR3 comprises 12 residues. Germline CDR1 and CDR2: SGHNT and YYREEE (reference sequence). Trimming removed 4 bases from V and 8 bases from J, with 12 bases in between. CDR3 in DNA: TGTGCCAGCAGCCCCCCAGGGGAAGGCTACACCTTC. This gives the protein CASSPPGEGYTF.

This clonotype was found many times. The V gene is TRBV20-1, the J gene TRBJ1-3, with D unclear. Trimming took 5 bases from V and 0 from J, leaving 26 bases between them. This CDR3 has 19 residues. CDR1 and CDR2 from the germline V gene are DFQATT and SNEGSKA (reference sequence). The CDR3 bases are TGCAGTGCTTCAAGACCTGGACCCGCACCGCCATACTCTGGAAACACCATATATTTT. This sequence encodes CSASRPGPAPPYSGNTIYF.

Ten or more counts support this clonotype. The V and J genes are TRBV6-2 or TRBV6-3 and TRBJ2-2; perhaps D is TRBD1 or TRBD2 (5 bases each). The CDR3 sequence is 18 residues long. The germline V and J ends were trimmed by 2 bases and 2 bases, with 18 bases remaining between them. The germline CDR1 and CDR2 sequences are MNHEY and SVGEGT. The CDR3 sequence is CASSYLMFTRDNTGELFF. CDR3 sequence (DNA): TGTGCCAGCAGTTACCTAATGTTCACTAGGGACAACACCGGGGAGCTGTTTTTT.

This clonotype appeared many times. V is TRBV30 and J is TRBJ2-7; the D gene is possibly TRBD2 (6 bases). The CDR3 is 14 residues long. In germline, CDR1 is GTSNPN, CDR2 SVGIG (reference sequence). Deletions cut 4 bases from V and 3 bases from J, with 16 bases between. The CDR3 loop is CAWKLAGGNYEQYF. The CDR3, as DNA: TGTGCCTGGAAGCTGGCAGGAGGGAACTACGAGCAGTACTTC.

In this sample, this clonotype turned up many times. The rearrangement links TRBV20-1 to TRBJ2-2; D may match TRBD1 or TRBD2 (5 bases each). The germline V gene has CDR1 DFQATT and CDR2 SNEGSKA (reference sequence). CDR3 length: 12 residues. The ends were cut back, 6 bases at V and 10 bases at J, with 15 bases in the middle. This CDR3 is CSATTGLKELFF. The CDR3 nucleotides are TGCAGTGCCACCACAGGACTCAAGGAGCTGTTTTTT.

In its sample, this clonotype was seen many times. The J gene is TRBJ1-2, the V gene TRBV12-3 or TRBV12-4; D unclear. CDR3 length: 16 residues. Trimming removed 5 bases from V and 2 bases from J, with 18 bases in between. The CDR3 reads CASSIWAGILNYGYTF. The CDR3 DNA sequence: TGTGCCAGCAGTATCTGGGCGGGGATCCTAAACTATGGCTACACCTTC.

Ten or more counts support this clonotype. The rearrangement links TRBV12-3 or TRBV12-4 to TRBJ1-2; 7 bases map to TRBD1. Trimming cost V 4 bases and J 3 bases; bases outside gene matches: 8. There are 15 residues in the CDR3. The CDR3 protein is CASSSTGTLDYGYTF. The CDR3 DNA reads TGTGCCAGCAGTTCGACAGGGACCCTCGACTATGGCTACACCTTC.

This clonotype came up many times. This chain connects TRBV2 to TRBJ1-1; 9 bases agree with TRBD1. Germline V gene sequence: CDR1 SNHLY, CDR2 FYNNEI. V lost 6 bases to trimming and J lost 1 base; unmatched junction nucleotides: 12. The CDR3 length is 17 residues. CDR3: CASRAGTGNRGNTEAFF. For the CDR3, the DNA is TGTGCCAGCAGGGCCGGGACAGGGAACAGAGGGAACACTGAAGCTTTCTTT.

This clonotype was detected many times. This chain joins TRBV10-3 and TRBJ2-3; D not certain. Germline V gene lookup returns CDR1 ENHRY and CDR2 SYGVKD. The V end lost 7 bases, the J end lost 0 bases, and 11 bases lay between the germline ends. The CDR3 contains 14 residues. The CDR3 here is CAITNDPSTDTQYF. CDR3 coding DNA: TGTGCCATCACTAACGACCCAAGCACAGATACGCAGTATTTT.

This clonotype was seen at least ten times. The junction differs from germline at one of its ends, possibly a read error. The J gene is TRBJ1-6, the V gene TRBV20-1, with TRBD1 identical over 9 bases. From germline, CDR1 is DFQATT and CDR2 SNEGSKA (reference sequence). The CDR3 is 16 amino acids. CDR3 loop: CSAIEADRGYSSPLHF. The CDR3 nucleotides are TGCAGTGCTATAGAGGCCGACAGGGGGTATAGTTCACCCCTCCACTTT.

There are many counts of this clonotype. CDR3 in amino acids: CASRKTGNGNQPQHF. The CDR3 DNA follows: TGTGCCAGCAGAAAGACAGGGAACGGCAATCAGCCCCAGCATTTT. The rearrangement links TRBV5-5 to TRBJ1-5; 7 positions agree with TRBD1. The CDR3 spans 15 residues. CDR1 is SGHKS and CDR2 is YYEKEE in the germline V gene (reference sequence). J was trimmed by 2 bases and V by 5 bases; bases with no gene match: 7. Filled out from reference TRBV5-5 and TRBJ1-5, the complete variable domain reads DAGVTQSPTHLIKTRGQQVTLRCSPISGHKSVSWYQQVLGQGPQFIFQYYEKEERGRGNFPDRFSARQFPNYSSELNVNALLLGDSALYLCASRKTGNGNQPQHFGDGTRLSIL.

This clonotype has at least ten counts. This rearrangement joins TRBV18 to TRBJ1-6; unclear D gene. Looked up from germline, CDR1 is KGHSH and CDR2 is LQKENI. The length of the CDR3 is 14 residues. Trimming left V 6 bases short and J 9 bases short, with 15 bases between. This CDR3 reads CASSLDRAPSPLHF. DNA for the CDR3: TGTGCCAGCTCCTTGGACCGGGCCCCTTCACCCCTCCACTTT. Using reference TRBV18 and TRBJ1-6 for the parts outside the CDR3, the full variable domain is NAGVMQNPRHLVRRRGQEARLRCSPMKGHSHVYWYRQLPEEGLKFMVYLQKENIIDESGMPKERFSAEFPKEGPSILRIQQVVRGDSAAYFCASSLDRAPSPLHFGNGTRLTVT.

In its sample, this clonotype was seen many times. The chain links TRBV10-1 to TRBJ2-1, with D possibly being TRBD2 (6 bases). Trimming cost V 4 bases and J 0 bases, with 7 bases left between them. Germline values: CDR1 WNHNN, CDR2 SYGVQD (reference sequence). This CDR3 has 14 amino acids. The CDR3 sequence is CASSASDSYNEQFF. CDR3 in DNA: TGCGCCAGCAGTGCTAGCGACTCCTACAATGAGCAGTTCTTC.

This clonotype was seen at least ten times. The CDR3 DNA follows: TGTGCCAGCAGCCCCGTGGTCCCGTCTGGCGGGGGGGCCTTCGCGCAGTATTTT. The encoded protein is CASSPVVPSGGGAFAQYF. J is TRBJ2-3 and V is TRBV7-9, with 9 bases matching TRBD2. After removal of 5 bases from V and 10 bases from J, the junction contained 22 bases not matched to a gene. CDR1 and CDR2 (germline): SEHNR, FQNEAQ (reference sequence). The CDR3 runs to 18 residues. The entire variable domain, with the rest obtained from reference TRBV7-9 and TRBJ2-3, is as follows: DTGVSQNPRHKITKRGQNVTFRCDPISEHNRLYWYRQTLGQGPEFLTYFQNEAQLEKSRLLSDRFSAERPKGSFSTLEIQRTEQGDSAMYLCASSPVVPSGGGAFAQYFGPGTRLTVL.

This clonotype came up many times. The chain recombines TRBV6-1 with TRBJ1-1; D is perhaps TRBD1 (6 bases). The CDR3 loop spans 13 amino acids. With 6 bases removed from V and 1 base from J, the gap between germline ends came to 9 bases. Germline CDR1 MNHNS, CDR2 SASEGT. In nucleotides, the CDR3 is TGTGCCAGCAGGCCGACAGGGAACACTGAAGCTTTCTTT. It codes for CASRPTGNTEAFF.

This clonotype has ten or more counts. V gene TRBV6-1 combines with J gene TRBJ2-1; perhaps TRBD1 as D (6 bases). The CDR3 extends over 14 amino acids. The V end lost 5 bases, the J end lost 8 bases, and 16 bases lay between the germline ends. CDR1 is MNHNS and CDR2 is SASEGT in the germline V gene. The CDR3 here is CASSHRAGLDEQFF. The CDR3 bases are TGTGCCAGCAGTCACAGGGCAGGGTTGGATGAGCAGTTCTTC.

This clonotype appeared many times. The chain carries TRBV28 and TRBJ2-7, with D perhaps given as TRBD1 or TRBD2 (5 bases each). CDR1 and CDR2 from the germline V gene are MDHEN and SYDVKM. The CDR3 runs 15 residues. V lost 6 bases to trimming and J lost 2 bases, with 17 bases between them. The CDR3 spells CASRRPQGATYEQYF. The CDR3 nucleotides are TGTGCCAGCAGGCGACCTCAGGGAGCGACCTACGAGCAGTACTTC. Based on the CDR3 plus reference TRBV28 and TRBJ2-7, the full variable domain is DVKVTQSSRYLVKRTGEKVFLECVQDMDHENMFWYRQDPGLGLRLIYFSYDVKMKEKGDIPEGYSVSREKKERFSLILESASTNQTSMYLCASRRPQGATYEQYFGPGTRLTVT.

In its sample, this clonotype was seen many times. This chain uses TRBV7-9 with TRBJ1-2; D remains ambiguous. This CDR3 region has 13 residues. Trimming removed 5 bases at V and 4 bases at J, with 11 bases between. CDR1 is SEHNR, CDR2 FQNEAQ, per germline (reference sequence). The CDR3 coding sequence is TGTGCCAGCAGCCCAGGACTAGCCTATGGCTACACCTTC. The encoded protein is CASSPGLAYGYTF.

This clonotype showed up just a few times. The chain recombines TRBV7-2 with TRBJ2-3; TRBD2 matches 7 bases. Germline-derived CDR1 and CDR2 are SGHTA and FQGNSA. This CDR3 region has 16 residues. With 1 base clipped from V and 4 bases from J, the junction kept 8 bases outside the gene matches. CDR3 amino acids: CASSLVLGGSADTQYF. In DNA, the CDR3 is TGTGCCAGCAGCTTAGTTCTCGGGGGGTCAGCAGATACGCAGTATTTT.

This clonotype was recorded at least ten times. V gene TRBV5-5 combines with J gene TRBJ2-3, with TRBD2 matching 7 bases. J gave up 0 bases and V 4 bases, and 5 bases lay outside the gene matches. The CDR3 runs to 15 residues. Looked up from germline, CDR1 is SGHKS and CDR2 is YYEKEE (reference sequence). The CDR3 reads CASSHTSASTDTQYF. The CDR3 region has the DNA TGTGCCAGCAGCCATACTAGCGCCAGCACAGATACGCAGTATTTT.

The chain uses TRBV11-2 and TRBJ1-5; unclear D gene. Deletions cut 1 base from V and 5 bases from J, with 15 bases between. The CDR3 loop spans 16 amino acids. Germline assignment: CDR1 SGHAT and CDR2 FQNNGV. CDR3 loop: CASSLAMAARDQPQHF. The CDR3, as DNA: TGTGCCAGCAGCTTAGCAATGGCAGCCAGAGATCAGCCCCAGCATTTT.